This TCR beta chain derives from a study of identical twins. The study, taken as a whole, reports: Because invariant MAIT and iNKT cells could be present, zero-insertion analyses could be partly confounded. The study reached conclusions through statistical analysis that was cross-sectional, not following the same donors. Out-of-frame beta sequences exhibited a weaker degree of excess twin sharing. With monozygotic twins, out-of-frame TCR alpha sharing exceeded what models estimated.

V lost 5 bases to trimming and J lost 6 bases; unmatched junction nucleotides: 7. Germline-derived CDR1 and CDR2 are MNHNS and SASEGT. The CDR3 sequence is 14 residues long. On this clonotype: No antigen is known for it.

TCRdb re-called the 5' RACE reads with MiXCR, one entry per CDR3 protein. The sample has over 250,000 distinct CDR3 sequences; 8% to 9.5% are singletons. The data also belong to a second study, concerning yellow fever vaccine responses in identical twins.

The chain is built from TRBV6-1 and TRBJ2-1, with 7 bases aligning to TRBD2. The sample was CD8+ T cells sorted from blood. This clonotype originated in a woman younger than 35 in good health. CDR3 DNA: TGTGCCAGCAGTCAAGGAGCGGGGTCCAATGAGCAGTTCTTC. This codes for CASSQGAGSNEQFF.